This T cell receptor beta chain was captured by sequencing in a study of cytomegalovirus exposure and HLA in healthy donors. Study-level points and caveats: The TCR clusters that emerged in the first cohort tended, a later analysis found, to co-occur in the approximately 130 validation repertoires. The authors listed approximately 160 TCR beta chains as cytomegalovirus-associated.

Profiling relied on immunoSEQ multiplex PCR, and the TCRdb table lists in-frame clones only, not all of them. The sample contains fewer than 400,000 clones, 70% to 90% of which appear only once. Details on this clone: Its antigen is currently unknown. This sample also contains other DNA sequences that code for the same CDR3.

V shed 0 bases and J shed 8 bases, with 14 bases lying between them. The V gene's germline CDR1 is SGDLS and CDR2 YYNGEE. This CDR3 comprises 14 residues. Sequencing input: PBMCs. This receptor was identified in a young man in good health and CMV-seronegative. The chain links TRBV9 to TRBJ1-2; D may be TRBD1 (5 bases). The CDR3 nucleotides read TGTGCCAGCAGCGTAGAGGGCACAGGCGGCGGCTACACCTTC. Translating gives CASSVEGTGGGYTF.